The clone carrying this T cell receptor (beta chain) showed up just a few times. At one boundary the junction diverges from the germline segment, which might be a read error. The protocol was immunoSEQ multiplex PCR, while the TCRdb copy is restricted to in-frame clones and leaves out a portion. This sample has around 35,000 clones; 86% occur once, and the top ten carry 2% to 2.5%. The sample is drawn from a study of OX40 agonist ivuxolimab in advanced cancers. Study details: Partial responses occurred in three patients (one hepatocellular carcinoma, two cutaneous melanoma).

The CDR3 is made up of 15 amino acids. Per germline, CDR1 LNHNV and CDR2 YYDKDF (reference sequence). V usage is TRBV15 and J usage is TRBJ1-6; the D gene is possibly TRBD1 (6 bases). The input for sequencing was CD4+ or CD8+ T cells sorted from blood, taken in a trial of the OX40 agonist ivuxolimab. This TCR came from an adult with an advanced solid tumor such as melanoma, head and neck, liver or kidney cancer. This CDR3 reads CATSRESQGTTPLHF. In DNA form, the CDR3 reads TGTGCCACCAGCCGAGAGAGCCAGGGGACGACACCCCTCCACTTT.